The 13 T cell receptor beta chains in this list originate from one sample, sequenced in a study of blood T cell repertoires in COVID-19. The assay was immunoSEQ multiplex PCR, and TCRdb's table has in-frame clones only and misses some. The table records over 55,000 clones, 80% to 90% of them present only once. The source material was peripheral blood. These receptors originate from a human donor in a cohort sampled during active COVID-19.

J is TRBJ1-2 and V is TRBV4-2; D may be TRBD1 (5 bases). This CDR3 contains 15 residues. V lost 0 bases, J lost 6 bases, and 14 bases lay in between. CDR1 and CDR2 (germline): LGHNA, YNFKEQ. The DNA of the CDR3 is TGTGCCAGCAGCCAAGATGACAGCCCCCTAAATGGCTACACCTTC. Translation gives CASSQDDSPLNGYTF.

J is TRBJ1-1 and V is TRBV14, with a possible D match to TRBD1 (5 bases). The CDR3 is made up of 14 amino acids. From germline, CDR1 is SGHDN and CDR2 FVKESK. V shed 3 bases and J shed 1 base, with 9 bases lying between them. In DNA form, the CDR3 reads TGTGCCAGCAGCCAGCAGACAGCGAACACTGAAGCTTTCTTT. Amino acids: CASSQQTANTEAFF.

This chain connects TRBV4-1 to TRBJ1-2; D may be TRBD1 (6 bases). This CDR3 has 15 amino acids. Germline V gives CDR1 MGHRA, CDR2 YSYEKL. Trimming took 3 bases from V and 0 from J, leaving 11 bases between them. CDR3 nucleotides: TGCGCCAGCAGCCAGAAGGACAGACCTAACTATGGCTACACCTTC. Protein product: CASSQKDRPNYGYTF.

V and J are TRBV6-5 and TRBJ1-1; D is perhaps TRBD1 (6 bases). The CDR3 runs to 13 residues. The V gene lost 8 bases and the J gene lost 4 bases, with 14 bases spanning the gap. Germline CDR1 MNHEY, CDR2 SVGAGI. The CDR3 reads CASLTVRGTEAFF. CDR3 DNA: TGTGCCAGCCTGACGGTCAGGGGCACTGAAGCTTTCTTT.

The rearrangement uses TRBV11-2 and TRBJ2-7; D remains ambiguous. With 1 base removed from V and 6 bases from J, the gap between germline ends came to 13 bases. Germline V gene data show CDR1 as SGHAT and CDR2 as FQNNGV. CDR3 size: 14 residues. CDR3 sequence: CASSLGSLPLEQYF. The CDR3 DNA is TGTGCCAGCAGCTTAGGTAGCCTTCCCCTCGAGCAGTACTTC.

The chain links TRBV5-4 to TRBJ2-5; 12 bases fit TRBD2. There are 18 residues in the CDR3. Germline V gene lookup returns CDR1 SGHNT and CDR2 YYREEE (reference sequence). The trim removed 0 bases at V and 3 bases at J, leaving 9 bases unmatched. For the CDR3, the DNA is TGTGCCAGCAGCTTGGTACTAGCGGGAGGATGGGGGAAAGAGACCCAGTACTTC. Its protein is CASSLVLAGGWGKETQYF.

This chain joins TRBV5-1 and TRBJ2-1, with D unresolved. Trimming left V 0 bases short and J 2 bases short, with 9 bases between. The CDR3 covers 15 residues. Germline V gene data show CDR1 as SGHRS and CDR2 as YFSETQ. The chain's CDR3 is CASSLDGGAYNEQFF. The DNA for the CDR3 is TGCGCCAGCAGCTTGGATGGCGGAGCCTACAATGAGCAGTTCTTC.

CDR3 sequence (DNA): TGTGCCAGCGGCGGCAGACAGTCATCACCCCTCCACTTT. This gives the protein CASGGRQSSPLHF. The chain links TRBV2 to TRBJ1-6; maybe TRBD1 (5 bases). This CDR3 region has 13 residues. Trimming removed 8 bases from V and 10 bases from J, with 15 bases in between. Germline lookup yields CDR1 SNHLY and CDR2 FYNNEI. The variable domain in full, completed from reference TRBV2 and TRBJ1-6, reads EPEVTQTPSHQVTQMGQEVILRCVPISNHLYFYWYRQILGQKVEFLVSFYNNEISEKSEIFDDQFSVERPDGSNFTLKIRSTKLEDSAMYFCASGGRQSSPLHFGNGTRLTVT.

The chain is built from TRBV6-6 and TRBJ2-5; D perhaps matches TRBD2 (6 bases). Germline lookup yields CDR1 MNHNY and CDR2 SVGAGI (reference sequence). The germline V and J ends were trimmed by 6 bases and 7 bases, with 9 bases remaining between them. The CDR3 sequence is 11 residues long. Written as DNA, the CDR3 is TGTGCCAGCAGCCCCGGGGGGACCCAGTACTTC. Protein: CASSPGGTQYF.

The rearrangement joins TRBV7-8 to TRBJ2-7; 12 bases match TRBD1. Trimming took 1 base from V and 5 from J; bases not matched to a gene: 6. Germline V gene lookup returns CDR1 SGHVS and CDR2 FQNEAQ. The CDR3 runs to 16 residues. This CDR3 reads CASSLVSGTGGHEQYF. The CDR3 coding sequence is TGTGCCAGCAGCTTAGTCTCCGGGACAGGGGGCCACGAGCAGTACTTC.

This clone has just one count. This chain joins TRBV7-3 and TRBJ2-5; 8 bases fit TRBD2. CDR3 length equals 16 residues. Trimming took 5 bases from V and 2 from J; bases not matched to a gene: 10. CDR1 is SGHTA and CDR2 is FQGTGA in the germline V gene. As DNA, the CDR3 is TGTGCCAGCAGCCCTTTTTCCGGGACTAGTCAAGAGACCCAGTACTTC. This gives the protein CASSPFSGTSQETQYF.

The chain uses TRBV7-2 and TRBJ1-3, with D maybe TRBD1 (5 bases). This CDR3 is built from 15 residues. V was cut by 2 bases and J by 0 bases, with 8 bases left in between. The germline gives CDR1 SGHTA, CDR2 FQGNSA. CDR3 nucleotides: TGTGCCAGCAGCTTACTTCAGGGCTCTGGAAACACCATATATTTT. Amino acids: CASSLLQGSGNTIYF.

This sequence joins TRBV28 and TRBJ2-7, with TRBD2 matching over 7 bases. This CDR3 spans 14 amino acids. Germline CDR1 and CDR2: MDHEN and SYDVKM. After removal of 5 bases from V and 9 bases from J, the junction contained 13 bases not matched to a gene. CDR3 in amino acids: CASSSPPGGSSQYF. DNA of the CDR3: TGTGCCAGCAGTAGCCCCCCGGGGGGATCGTCGCAGTACTTC.